This T cell receptor beta chain was captured by sequencing in a study of T cells in Graves' hyperthyroidism and ophthalmopathy. Notes on the study in general: Ophthalmopathy was identified by the model a median about six months ahead of onset. Ophthalmopathy cases were set apart from stable hyperthyroidism by a 13 V-J model. Most thyroid-expanded clonotypes above 0.001 were also found in blood.

RNA transcripts yielded amplified TCR beta CDR3 regions. The HTBI primer set drove a first-round RT-PCR of the TCR CDR3. Each CDR3 protein is one row after TCRdb ran MiXCR on the multiplex PCR reads. The table includes about 580,000 distinct CDR3 sequences, 46% detected once. Graves' hyperthyroidism was deemed stable absent ophthalmopathy progression within 18 months. The germline gives CDR1 LNHNV, CDR2 YYDKDF (reference sequence). The CDR3 runs 14 residues. J lost 6 bases, V lost 3 bases, and 7 bases had no gene match. As to this clonotype: The antigen is undetermined.

The source material was peripheral blood or thyroid tissue (not recorded which). The sequence was obtained from a young woman with Graves' hyperthyroidism. The chain is built from TRBV15 and TRBJ1-2, with TRBD1 matching over 7 bases. CDR3 sequence: CATSRPRDRHGYTF. The CDR3 DNA follows: TGTGCCACCAGCAGGCCGAGGGACAGACATGGCTACACCTTC.